This T cell receptor (beta chain) was found in a study of shared clonotypes between healthy human individuals. The CDR3 has 15 amino acids. V lost 5 bases, J lost 6 bases, and 8 bases stayed unmatched. The germline gives CDR1 SEHNR, CDR2 FQNEAQ (reference sequence). Each replicate PCR on the sorted subsets used roughly 190 ng DNA (about 30,000 T cell genomes). Only in-frame clones appear in the TCRdb table, and some are missing; sequencing was by immunoSEQ multiplex PCR. The sample includes 2 million to 2.5 million clones, 80% to 95% of them seen just once. The chain links TRBV7-9 to TRBJ1-4; 8 positions match TRBD1. The source is a man younger than 35 in good health. Some clones in this sample may be carry-over from other donors' samples. The sequenced sample was naive CD4+ T cells from PBMCs. The subset denotes: CD45RA+ positively selected. The CDR3 DNA follows: TGTGCCAGCAGCGCTACAGGGGGACGTTATGAAAAACTGTTTTTT. It yields the protein CASSATGGRYEKLFF.